The entry below describes one TCR beta chain. The CDR3 runs 14 residues. CDR1 SQVTM and CDR2 ANQGSEA come from the germline V gene. V lost 8 bases to trimming and J lost 2 bases; unmatched junction nucleotides: 5. The assay was immunoSEQ multiplex PCR, and TCRdb's table has in-frame clones only and misses some. The sample lists 30,000 or so clones, about 90% occurring once. Time point of the sample: about 13 months of natalizumab therapy. This sample was taken from a study of multiple sclerosis patients with progressive multifocal leukoencephalopathy. V usage is TRBV29-1 and J usage is TRBJ2-1, with TRBD2 matching 11 bases. The receptor was derived from a human donor with multiple sclerosis. The specimen was PBMCs, collected from a patient treated with natalizumab. The CDR3 here is CSLYSGGAYNEQFF. CDR3 nucleotide sequence: TGCAGCTTATATAGCGGGGGGGCCTACAATGAGCAGTTCTTC.